The following is a TCR beta chain sequence with its context. Its antigen is unknown. Clones were read by immunoSEQ multiplex PCR, and TCRdb kept only the in-frame ones, dropping some. There are tens of thousands of clones in the sample; over 70% occur only once, and over 1.5% lies in the top ten. These data come from a study of siplizumab effects on memory and regulatory T cells. The study's findings and limits: Alloreactive CD4+ clones that could be mapped were on average about 64% Treg-derived with siplizumab, against about 28% in controls.

Sequencing used Tregs sorted from blood. This sequence was found in a human donor in good health.

The CDR3 nucleotides are TGCGCCAGCAGCTTGCGAGGGCCCGCATACAATGAGCAGTTCTTC. It encodes CASSLRGPAYNEQFF. This chain joins TRBV5-1 and TRBJ2-1; TRBD2 is a possible D gene (5 bases). This CDR3 spans 15 amino acids. V gave up 1 base and J gave up 4 bases, with 12 bases separating them. Germline loops: CDR1 SGHRS, CDR2 YFSETQ.